This T cell receptor (beta chain) appears in the sequencing data of a study of CD8 T cells in ankylosing spondylitis. Study conclusions and caveats: From matched ankylosing spondylitis synovial fluid, disease-linked clones were reportedly recovered at significantly enriched levels. Within peripheral blood, clones linked to disease were CD8+ and relatively rare. In reactive arthritis synovial fluid and blood, some motif variants had been reported before.

TCR beta libraries were made by quantitative 5'-RACE with molecular barcodes. One entry per CDR3 protein, called by TCRdb with MiXCR from the 5' RACE reads. The sample has some 250,000 distinct CDR3 sequences, around 9.2% seen once. CDR1 and CDR2 (germline): SGHTA, FQGNSA. The CDR3 has 16 residues. J was trimmed by 3 bases and V by 2 bases; bases with no gene match: 10. This clonotype has ten or more counts. The antigen is unknown. The chain carries TRBV7-2 and TRBJ2-7; TRBD2 matches 7 bases. This clonotype originated in a male donor with ankylosing spondylitis or in good health (not recorded which). Sequences were obtained from blood, either unsorted or a sorted T cell fraction (not recorded which). The CDR3 nucleotides read TGTGCCAGCAGCTTAACGGTCCGGGAGGTGTACTACGAGCAGTACTTC. As protein: CASSLTVREVYYEQYF.